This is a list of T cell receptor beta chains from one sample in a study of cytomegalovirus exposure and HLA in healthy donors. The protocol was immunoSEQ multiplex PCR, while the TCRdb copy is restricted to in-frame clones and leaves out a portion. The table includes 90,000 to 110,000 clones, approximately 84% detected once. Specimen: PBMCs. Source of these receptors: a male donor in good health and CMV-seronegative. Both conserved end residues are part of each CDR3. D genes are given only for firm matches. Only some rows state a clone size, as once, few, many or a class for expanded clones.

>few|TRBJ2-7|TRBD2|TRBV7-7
CASTIHTTGTINYEQYF
TGTGCTAGCACCATACATACCACCGGGACTATTAACTACGAGCAGTACTTC
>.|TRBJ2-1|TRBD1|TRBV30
CAWSRQQGNEQFF
TGTGCCTGGAGCCGACAACAGGGGAATGAGCAGTTCTTC
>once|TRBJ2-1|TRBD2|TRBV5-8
CASSPFQGLADPYNEQFF
TGTGCCAGCAGCCCTTTCCAGGGACTAGCGGACCCCTACAATGAGCAGTTCTTC
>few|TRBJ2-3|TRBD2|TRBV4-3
CASSQDLAGAYSSTDTQYF
TGCGCCAGCAGCCAAGACCTAGCGGGGGCTTACTCTAGCACAGATACGCAGTATTTT
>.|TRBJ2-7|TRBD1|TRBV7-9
CASSSSGGGQGFYEQYF
TGTGCCAGCAGCTCCTCAGGGGGTGGACAGGGGTTTTACGAGCAGTACTTC
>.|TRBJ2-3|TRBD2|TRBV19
CASSSLGSGSITDTQYF
TGTGCCAGTAGTAGCCTGGGCAGCGGGAGTATCACAGATACGCAGTATTTT
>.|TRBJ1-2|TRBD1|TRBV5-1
CASRPGQGAYGYTF
TGCGCCAGCAGACCGGGACAGGGTGCCTATGGCTACACCTTC
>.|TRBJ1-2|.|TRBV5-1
CASSLAGVDYGYTF
TGCGCCAGCAGCCTCGCGGGGGTCGACTATGGCTACACCTTC
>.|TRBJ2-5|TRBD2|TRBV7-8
CASSLEQREQETQYF
TGTGCCAGCAGCTTAGAGCAGCGGGAGCAAGAGACCCAGTACTTC
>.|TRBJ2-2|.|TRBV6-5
CASRPPGVPTGELFF
TGTGCCAGCCGACCTCCGGGGGTCCCCACCGGGGAGCTGTTTTTT